The 2 T cell receptor beta chains presented below share a single source sample, sequenced in a study of T cells after yellow fever vaccination. MiXCR, applied by TCRdb to the 5' RACE reads, yields one record per CDR3 protein. The repertoire includes 350,000 to 450,000 distinct CDR3 sequences, 6.2% of them detected once, and about 15% sits in the top ten. This sample comprised PBMCs, obtained 5 days after the yellow fever booster vaccination. Source of these receptors: a man aged 25 to 40 who received the YFV17D yellow fever vaccine.

The rearrangement links TRBV12-3 or TRBV12-4 to TRBJ2-7; maybe TRBD2 (6 bases). Trimming removed 3 bases at V and 3 bases at J, with 18 bases between. CDR3 length: 16 residues. The CDR3 nucleotides are TGTGCCAGCAGTTTGAATGGTCCCCGGGGAGGCTACGAGCAGTACTTC. This translates into CASSLNGPRGGYEQYF.

The chain combines TRBV9 with TRBJ2-2, with 10 bases identical to TRBD1. J gave up 6 bases and V 7 bases, and 9 bases lay outside the gene matches. Germline V CDR1 and CDR2: SGDLS, YYNGEE. The length of the CDR3 is 15 residues. The DNA of the CDR3 is TGTGCCAGCTCGGGTAGAGGGACAGGGGCCGGGGAGCTGTTTTTT. It encodes CASSGRGTGAGELFF.